Sequencing of this TCR beta chain was carried out in a study of beta chain features in type 1 diabetes (dated by TCRdb to the late 2010s). In the study overall: Mean age, gender distribution, total cell number and subset yield did not differ between patients and healthy donors. Regulatory and stem cell-like memory subsets were obtained from only 8 patients and about 8 healthy donors, while naive and central memory subsets were obtained from all 30 or so donors. A total of some 110 million sorted cells were examined across all samples, and a strong correlation was observed between cell number per subset and RNA yield. The study compared the TCRB repertoires of sorted circulating CD4+ T cell subsets in recently diagnosed type 1 diabetes patients with those in matched healthy donors. Summary of the overall study and its limitations: Because cDNA was sequenced instead of genomic DNA, activated cells with high expression could be over-represented, although the groups did not differ in activation or CD3 levels. Type 1 diabetes patients showed a moderate but significant shortening of TCRB CDR3 length in all four CD4+ subsets. PCR may preferentially amplify shorter templates, but because patient and control samples were amplified and corrected together, any resulting skew would affect both groups equally. Because small numbers of individuals were included in the HLA sub-analyses, any influence of HLA type on TCRB rearrangement was left unresolved. Fewer insertions and more nucleotide deletions at VDJ recombination sites were observed in patients with type 1 diabetes, implying thymic rearrangement abnormalities. Naive, central memory and regulatory TCRB repertoires appeared to be more alike among patients than among healthy donors.

All of the isolated RNA was reverse transcribed with the High Capacity cDNA Reverse Transcription Kit, so expressed TCRB transcripts were sequenced. Deep immunoSEQ sequencing was performed on naive, central memory and regulatory T cell samples, with an average of roughly 3.3 million total reads per sample. Sorted cells were lysed in RLT buffer and RNA was extracted with DNase-treated RNeasy Micro or Mini kits, depending on cell number. Each cell subset was processed separately to prevent cross-contamination, with patient and healthy donor samples processed together. The immunoSEQ multiplex PCR was used to amplify TCRB sequences from cDNA, generating 87-bp fragments that spanned the CDR3 region. Sequencing of the amplicons was performed on the Illumina HiSeq platform. Turning to the authors' computational methods: PCR bias was corrected computationally using synthetic template baselines, and reads within Hamming distance 2 were collapsed, with unmergeable singletons discarded. Reads were aligned to IMGT to assign V, D and J genes, CDR3 length, and insertions or deletions at six rearrangement sites. Clonotype counts were normalized to sorted cell number within each subset before computing true diversity and Gini coefficients with the tcR R package. The overlap coefficient, calculated on TCRB nucleotide sequences, was used to quantify repertoire sharing. As a proxy for the pre-selection repertoire, out-of-frame TCRB sequences from naive cells were analyzed. Imported from immuneACCESS, the table was reduced by TCRdb to in-frame sequences with V and J called. These copies leave out some clones; in studies compared against another copy, an unresolved V gene accounts for under half, and the cause of the remainder is not known. D and trimming were read from the DNA, whereas the V and J calls and clone size are those reported in that table. The sample data list 150,000 to 200,000 clones, and approximately 62% of these were observed just once. The ten largest clones add up to about 0.081% of the sample.

At the junction V is shortened by 5 bases and J by 3 bases, with 13 bases in between. Measured from the cysteine to the phenylalanine, the CDR3 is 15 residues long. Just CDR3 DNA is preserved here, 45 bases in frame from base 1. Notes on this clone: Its specific antigen is unknown. It has no much larger one-base neighbor in the sample; base qualities were not kept.

Each donor gave one peripheral blood draw, averaging approximately 0.11 L, which was collected into heparinised tubes. Using a panel that included CD45RO, CCR7, CD25, CD127, CD95 and CD27, naive, central memory, regulatory and stem cell-like memory CD4+ T cells were sorted on a BD FACSAria II. All sorted populations exceeded 95% purity. PBMCs were isolated immediately by Lymphoprep density gradient centrifugation and stained directly without culture. To minimize batch effects, samples were stained and sorted in pairs, one healthy donor with one patient per experiment. The sequenced sample consisted of naive CD4+ T cells from blood. The cell subset or site label on this specimen signifies: true naive CD4+ T cells. The clonotype originates from a man aged 30-40 years with type 1 diabetes. In this chain, TRBV23-1 is recombined with TRBJ1-4; TRBD1 is a possible D gene, resting on 6 matching bases. TRBV23-1 is identified as an open reading frame with a role that is uncertain. The nucleotide sequence reads as follows: TGCGCCAGCAGTTTTTCAGGGGAAGCTAATGAAAAACTGTTTTTT. Translated, this is CASSFSGEANEKLFF.